A single sample gave rise to the 20 T cell receptor beta chains below, sequenced in a study of Tregs in tolerant kidney transplant recipients. Clones were read by immunoSEQ multiplex PCR, and TCRdb kept only the in-frame ones, dropping some. The sample includes about 59,000 clones, over 70% of them seen just once. Sequenced sample: CD4+ T cells from blood. The receptors were sampled from a human donor in good health.

The chain carries TRBV5-1 and TRBJ2-7; no firm D call. Trimming took off 4 bases at V and 5 bases at J, with 13 bases between the two ends. This CDR3 spans 13 amino acids. The germline V gene has CDR1 SGHRS and CDR2 YFSETQ. The DNA of the CDR3 is TGCGCCAGCAGCCCAAGGGCCCGGGACGAGCAGTACTTC. This encodes CASSPRARDEQYF.

The rearrangement joins TRBV11-3 to TRBJ2-2, with 9 bases identical to TRBD1. Per germline, CDR1 SGHNT and CDR2 YENEEA. This CDR3 comprises 15 residues. Trimming cost V 1 base and J 6 bases; bases outside gene matches: 3. The CDR3 nucleotides read TGTGCCAGCAGCTTAGGGACAGGGGACCCCGGGGAGCTGTTTTTT. Protein: CASSLGTGDPGELFF. The variable domain in full, completed from reference TRBV11-3 and TRBJ2-2, reads EAGVVQSPRYKIIEKKQPVAFWCNPISGHNTLYWYLQNLGQGPELLIRYENEEAVDDSQLPKDRFSAERLKGVDSTLKIQPAELGDSAVYLCASSLGTGDPGELFFGEGSRLTVL.

The V gene is TRBV7-3, the J gene TRBJ2-5; the D gene is possibly TRBD2 (6 bases). Trimming stripped 4 bases from V and 1 base from J, with 7 bases between. In germline, CDR1 is SGHTA, CDR2 FQGTGA. The CDR3 runs to 13 residues. The CDR3 DNA reads TGTGCCAGCAGCTCCGGGAGCCAAGAGACCCAGTACTTC. Protein sequence: CASSSGSQETQYF.

The V and J genes are TRBV5-4 and TRBJ2-3, with D perhaps TRBD2 (6 bases). The CDR3 length is 15 residues. Germline V gene lookup returns CDR1 SGHNT and CDR2 YYREEE (reference sequence). Trimming took 4 bases from V and 0 from J, leaving 12 bases between them. CDR3 region: CASSLGGPSTDTQYF. The CDR3 nucleotides are TGTGCCAGCAGCCTCGGGGGACCAAGCACAGATACGCAGTATTTT.

This clone was recorded once. The V call is TRBV23-1, the J call TRBJ1-6; no definite D call. TRBV23-1 is sorted into the ORF group, with uncertain function. The V gene lost 7 bases and the J gene lost 7 bases, with 23 bases spanning the gap. CDR3 length: 17 amino acids. In nucleotides, the CDR3 is TGCGCCAGCACCTCCCCCATCGCCAATAGGGAGAATTCACCCCTCCACTTT. Its translation: CASTSPIANRENSPLHF.

The rearrangement joins TRBV5-4 to TRBJ1-1; D gene unclear. This CDR3 spans 15 amino acids. Germline V CDR1 and CDR2: SGHNT, YYREEE (reference sequence). Trimming cost V 4 bases and J 0 bases, with 13 bases left between them. The CDR3 protein is CASSPTLHLNTEAFF. The CDR3 nucleotides are TGTGCCAGCAGCCCAACACTACACCTGAACACTGAAGCTTTCTTT.

CDR3 residues: CASSRGTDYEQYF. CDR3 nucleotides: TGTGCCAGCAGCCGAGGGACTGACTACGAGCAGTACTTC. V gene TRBV6-5 combines with J gene TRBJ2-7; maybe TRBD2 (6 bases). CDR1 and CDR2 from the germline V gene are MNHEY and SVGAGI. Between the trimmed V and J ends, which lost 6 bases and 3 bases, there was a span of 12 bases. The CDR3 extends over 13 amino acids.

The chain combines TRBV7-2 with TRBJ1-1; 8 nucleotides align to TRBD1. With V trimmed by 1 base and J by 8 bases, 3 bases remained unmatched. The CDR3 covers 13 residues. The V gene's germline CDR1 is SGHTA and CDR2 FQGNSA. In DNA form, the CDR3 reads TGTGCCAGCAGCTTAGGCTGGGACAGGGAAGCTTTCTTT. It specifies CASSLGWDREAFF.

A remark on this clone: A junction end diverges from the germline sequence, so it may reflect a read error. The V call is TRBV5-1, the J call TRBJ2-7; 7 nucleotides agree with TRBD1. Germline CDR1 and CDR2: SGHRS and YFSETQ. The CDR3 runs to 14 residues. The CDR3 loop reads CASSLDRGSNEQYF. As DNA, the CDR3 is TGCGCCAGCAGCTTGGACAGGGGCTCCAACGAGCAGTACTTC. Filled out from reference TRBV5-1 and TRBJ2-7, the complete variable domain reads KAGVTQTPRYLIKTRGQQVTLSCSPISGHRSVSWYQQTPGQGLQFLFEYFSETQRNKGNFPGRFSGRQFSNSRSEMNVSTLELGDSALYLCASSLDRGSNEQYFGPGTRLTVT.

V gene TRBV7-3 combines with J gene TRBJ2-1; D is perhaps TRBD2 (5 bases). The CDR3 is made up of 11 amino acids. The V and J ends lost 2 bases and 9 bases respectively, with 5 bases between them. CDR1 and CDR2 from the germline V gene are SGHTA and FQGTGA. The CDR3 DNA sequence: TGTGCCAGCAGCTTAGAGGGTGAGCAGTTCTTC. Translation: CASSLEGEQFF.

Only a few counts were recorded for this clone. The chain employs TRBV30 and TRBJ2-1; tentatively, D is TRBD1 (5 bases). Trimming pared 0 bases from V and 12 bases from J, leaving 15 bases between. CDR3 length: 13 residues. From germline, CDR1 is GTSNPN and CDR2 SVGIG (reference sequence). This CDR3 is CAWSVQGIPRQFF. The CDR3 DNA is TGTGCCTGGAGTGTCCAGGGTATACCGCGGCAGTTCTTC. The full variable domain, rest sourced from reference TRBV30 and TRBJ2-1, is SQTIHQWPATLVQPVGSPLSLECTVEGTSNPNLYWYRQAAGRGLQLLFYSVGIGQISSEVPQNLSASRPQDRQFILSSKKLLLSDSGFYLCAWSVQGIPRQFFGPGTRLTVL.

The V and J genes are TRBV7-9 and TRBJ2-7, with a weak D call TRBD1 (6 bases). V was cut by 5 bases and J by 2 bases, with 13 bases left in between. The CDR3 is 14 amino acids. Germline loops: CDR1 SEHNR, CDR2 FQNEAQ (reference sequence). CDR3 loop: CASSVQGRAYEQYF. The DNA of the CDR3 is TGTGCCAGCAGCGTACAGGGAAGGGCCTACGAGCAGTACTTC. The full variable domain, completed using reference TRBV7-9 and TRBJ2-7, is DTGVSQNPRHKITKRGQNVTFRCDPISEHNRLYWYRQTLGQGPEFLTYFQNEAQLEKSRLLSDRFSAERPKGSFSTLEIQRTEQGDSAMYLCASSVQGRAYEQYFGPGTRLTVT.

The chain recombines TRBV4-3 with TRBJ1-2; D is possibly TRBD1 (6 bases). The CDR3 is 14 residues long. V lost 0 bases, J lost 6 bases, and 11 bases lay in between. The V gene's germline CDR1 is LGHNA and CDR2 YSLEER. The CDR3 DNA is TGCGCCAGCAGCCAAGAAGCAGGGGACAATGGCTACACCTTC. Translation: CASSQEAGDNGYTF.

V gene TRBV6-5 combines with J gene TRBJ1-1, with 7 positions matching TRBD1. With V trimmed by 5 bases and J by 5 bases, 11 bases remained unmatched. The CDR3 is 15 amino acids. Germline assignment: CDR1 MNHEY and CDR2 SVGAGI. CDR3 amino acids: CASSQRQGILTEAFF. The CDR3 region has the DNA TGTGCCAGCAGTCAACGACAGGGTATCTTGACTGAAGCTTTCTTT.

This clone appeared a single time. This chain uses TRBV7-2 with TRBJ2-1; tentatively, D is TRBD1 or TRBD2 (6 bases each). Germline loops: CDR1 SGHTA, CDR2 FQGNSA. The CDR3 totals 12 residues. V gave up 4 bases and J gave up 9 bases, with 10 bases separating them. This chain's CDR3 is CASSSQGGEQFF. As DNA, the CDR3 is TGTGCCAGCAGCTCACAGGGAGGTGAGCAGTTCTTC.

The rearrangement uses TRBV2 and TRBJ1-1, with a tentative D call TRBD1 (5 bases). CDR1 and CDR2 from the germline V gene are SNHLY and FYNNEI. V was cut by 4 bases and J by 6 bases, with 12 bases left in between. The CDR3 extends over 13 amino acids. CDR3 in DNA: TGTGCCAGCAGTGTCTCCCTGGGGGCTGAAGCTTTCTTT. Protein: CASSVSLGAEAFF.

The V call is TRBV7-9, the J call TRBJ2-3, with a possible D match to TRBD2 (6 bases). Germline-derived CDR1 and CDR2 are SEHNR and FQNEAQ (reference sequence). The V and J ends lost 5 bases and 4 bases respectively, with 19 bases between them. The CDR3 length is 16 residues. The chain's CDR3 is CASSVPAGGRADTQYF. DNA of the CDR3: TGTGCCAGCAGCGTTCCAGCGGGCGGAAGGGCAGATACGCAGTATTTT.

The rearrangement joins TRBV7-9 to TRBJ1-1; 7 nucleotides line up with TRBD1. Germline V gene sequence: CDR1 SEHNR, CDR2 FQNEAQ (reference sequence). The V segment lost 3 bases and the J segment 4 bases; nucleotides outside the gene matches: 2. The CDR3 has 13 amino acids. CDR3: CASSFQGGTEAFF. In nucleotides, the CDR3 is TGTGCCAGCAGCTTTCAGGGGGGCACTGAAGCTTTCTTT.

This chain joins TRBV11-3 and TRBJ2-2, with no clear D. This CDR3 contains 13 residues. Germline values: CDR1 SGHNT, CDR2 YENEEA. Trimming removed 4 bases from V and 9 bases from J, with 12 bases in between. CDR3 nucleotides: TGTGCCAGCAGCTCTCTAAATGAATGGGAGCTGTTTTTT. Protein: CASSSLNEWELFF.

This clone was recorded only once. The chain uses TRBV27 and TRBJ2-5, with TRBD2 identical over 9 bases. After removal of 6 bases from V and 7 bases from J, the junction contained 15 bases not matched to a gene. Germline CDR1 is MNHEY and CDR2 is SMNVEV (reference sequence). CDR3 size: 16 residues. The CDR3 protein is CASSPLAGVPRGTQYF. The DNA of the CDR3 is TGTGCCAGCAGCCCCTTAGCGGGAGTCCCAAGAGGGACCCAGTACTTC.